This is a list of T cell receptor beta chains from one sample in a study of Ad26.COV2.S vaccination and SARS-CoV-2 variants. Some clones are missing from TCRdb's copy, which holds only in-frame ones; the method was immunoSEQ multiplex PCR. The table includes around 300,000 clones, 88% detected once. The input for sequencing was peripheral blood, taken in a trial of Ad26.COV2.S vaccine versus placebo. All receptors derive from a person aged 18-65 years who received the Ad26.COV2.S COVID-19 vaccine or a placebo. Each CDR3 is given without its conserved first and last residue.

v_gene,j_gene,CDR3aa
TRBV4-1,TRBJ1-6,ASSQVRDLYNSPLH
TRBV29-1,TRBJ2-1,SVDQAGGQYNEQF
TRBV30,TRBJ2-5,AWSTLLKQETQY
TRBV7-6,TRBJ2-3,ASSLRQDTQY
TRBV7-8,TRBJ1-3,ASSLLRQGRGNTIY
TRBV7-6,TRBJ1-4,ASSPITLQEGEKLF
TRBV9,TRBJ1-5,ASSVEGSGNQPQH
TRBV11-3,TRBJ2-1,ASSPGLAGGKRNEQF
TRBV9,TRBJ1-6,ASSVGGGGNSPLH
TRBV12-3/TRBV12-4,TRBJ1-6,ASRDRDSPLH
TRBV6-6,TRBJ2-7,ASSRRDRDNLEQY
TRBV6-5,TRBJ2-7,ASSKPGTHEQY
TRBV10-3,TRBJ2-3,AISEVKASAQY
TRBV15,TRBJ2-2,ATSRLEGLTTGELF
TRBV30,TRBJ2-1,AWSNRGYNEQF
TRBV6-4,TRBJ2-3,ASSESGDTQY
TRBV6-5,TRBJ1-6,ASKNSRNSPLH
TRBV7-8,TRBJ1-4,ASSLGVNEKLF
TRBV25-1,TRBJ2-7,ASSVKNRASYEQY
TRBV14,TRBJ2-1,ASTPSSYNEQF
TRBV6-5,TRBJ1-1,ASSYRTGGTEAF
TRBV5-1,TRBJ2-1,ASSLEQTTDNEQF
TRBV18,TRBJ2-2,ASSPGLNTGELF
TRBV7-2,TRBJ2-3,ASSLGGQGADTQY
TRBV2,TRBJ1-6,ASRRDLNSPLH
TRBV19,TRBJ1-2,ASQKGLRAYGYT
TRBV14,TRBJ2-1,ASSQVLGPLSEQF
TRBV2,TRBJ1-4,ASSTQTALNEKLF
TRBV9,TRBJ2-6,ASRAPGSGANVLT
TRBV18,TRBJ2-5,ASSPQSPGETQY
TRBV10-3,TRBJ2-7,AISESVGSYEQY
TRBV18,TRBJ2-7,ASSPQGANEQY
TRBV4-3,TRBJ1-2,ASSQDVREIYGYT
TRBV7-8,TRBJ2-1,ASSLGVGLAAEREQF
TRBV30,TRBJ2-7,AWSGAGEKAYEQY
TRBV14,TRBJ2-5,ASSQDVGQETQY
TRBV7-9,TRBJ1-3,ASSLVSSGNTIY
TRBV6-2/TRBV6-3,TRBJ1-5,ASSYSRGNQPQH
TRBV4-3,TRBJ1-6,ASSQETGGNSPLH
TRBV4-3,TRBJ2-2,ASSHLPDPTGELF
TRBV11-2,TRBJ2-3,ASSLDGVGLSTDTQY
TRBV12-3/TRBV12-4,TRBJ1-6,ASSPRNSPLH
TRBV5-4,TRBJ2-2,ASSSGTSGGHGELF
TRBV6-2/TRBV6-3,TRBJ2-5,ASSYYQGEETQY
TRBV5-1,TRBJ2-7,ASSYGLTEQY
TRBV7-8,TRBJ2-7,ASSLAPLTGGPEQY
TRBV30,TRBJ1-5,AWSRQGNQPQH
TRBV13,TRBJ2-3,ASSLTPDSGADTQY
TRBV5-1,TRBJ2-3,ASSFYRSDTQY
TRBV5-4,TRBJ2-3,ASSPGLAGYTDTQY
TRBV3-1/TRBV3-2,TRBJ2-7,ASSPQGAYEQY